This T cell receptor beta chain was recovered during a study of regulatory T cells in long-lasting Graves disease. Points from the study as a whole: Few sampled subjects may have lowered accuracy.

This clonotype appeared a few times. Its specificity is not known. The time point denotes: newly diagnosed GD, antithyroid drugs for less than 3 months. Following extraction of RNA from PBMCs, that RNA was used to make the TCR library. The CDR3 extends over 15 amino acids. Germline lookup yields CDR1 ENHRY and CDR2 SYGVKD. V lost 6 bases, J lost 0 bases, and 5 bases stayed unmatched. Library construction for TCR beta used iRepertoire HTBI primers and Arm-PCR of CDR3 regions. MiXCR, applied by TCRdb to the multiplex PCR reads, yields one record per CDR3 protein. The table shows about 460,000 distinct CDR3 sequences, with 14% occurring only once. The sample was also linked to a second study, of T cells in Graves' hyperthyroidism and ophthalmopathy. Turning to that study: Recently diagnosed hyperthyroidism of less than 2 months' duration affected patients aged 18 to 65. The study used the HTBI primer set for a first-round RT-PCR of the TCR CDR3.

The chain links TRBV10-3 to TRBJ1-3; 7 nucleotides match TRBD1. Specimen: peripheral blood mononuclear cells (PBMCs), collected at new diagnosis, from a patient treated with antithyroid drugs. The sequence derives from a woman in her 50s with Graves disease. The chain's CDR3 is CAIRTDRNSGNTIYF. For the CDR3, the DNA is TGTGCCATCAGGACGGACAGGAACTCTGGAAACACCATATATTTT.